The T cell receptor (beta chain) under discussion was sequenced for a study of blood T cell repertoires in COVID-19 (dated by TCRdb to 2020 to 2022). Broadly, across the study: Samples from collaborators originated in the United States, Italy and Spain and spanned both the acute and convalescent phases of COVID-19. The prospective study material was composed of cDNA or gDNA derived from T cells, B-cell-depleted T cells, or PBMCs. The dataset comprised deeply sampled blood TCRbeta repertoires from subjects exposed to, actively infected with, or recovered from COVID-19. The repertoires were released in a freely available public database meant as a resource for research on the immune response to SARS-CoV-2. The samples were drawn from the first 160 participants of the ongoing ImmuneRACE study and from 1,254 subjects provided by 6 global collaborators. Nearly every sample came with metadata listing a de-identified subject ID, COVID-19 status, age in years and sex. Where available, HLA class I and class II types were taken from metadata supplied by the sample provider and were not determined by assay-based typing.

Here is what the overall study found, with its caveats: The amount of clinical and demographic metadata varied by source and participant and was provided uncurated.

One collaborating source in Seattle enrolled patients while the patients were actively infected and followed the patients over time throughout the course of disease. Whole blood was collected in K2EDTA tubes by collaborating institutions according to the institutions' own protocols. For TCRbeta analysis, collaborator samples were shipped as frozen whole blood, as isolated PBMCs, or as DNA extracted from either sample type. This clone was seen a few times. It lacks a known antigen. No base qualities exist here, and no much larger clone lies one base off it. The CDR3 runs 16 amino acids, cysteine and phenylalanine included. This entry keeps only the CDR3 DNA: 48 bases, framed from base 1. Looking up the germline V gene yields CDR1 KGHSH and CDR2 LQKENI. Germline trimming: 4 bases from V, 10 bases from J; junction bases outside gene matches: 18. The immunoSEQ Assay, a bias-controlled multiplex PCR, was used to amplify TCRbeta CDR3 regions from genomic DNA. Under the source paper's analysis protocol: The number of nucleated cells in each sample was estimated from the amplification of reference gene primers within the assay. To quantify the absolute abundance of each unique TCRbeta CDR3 rearrangement, sequence reads were collapsed and filtered. For each sample, productive Simpson clonality was calculated as the square root of Simpson's diversity index across productive rearrangements. As stored in TCRdb, this immuneACCESS dataset retains in-frame rearrangements with V and J assigned. A fraction of the clones does not appear; measured against another copy, unresolved V genes explain less than half of the discrepancy, and the remainder lacks a known reason. The V and J calls and clone size were taken over from that table, and D and trimming were inferred from the DNA. Counted in this sample were about 210,000 clones; approximately 78% of them appeared once. The ten top clones hold roughly 5.1% of the sample.

The TCR was taken from a woman aged 70-85 years with COVID-19, enrolled during active disease. The sequence links TRBV18 to TRBJ1-1; TRBD1 fits 7 bases in the junction. The sequencing sample was made of peripheral blood. Here the CDR3 is given as CASSQYHATQGESAFF. The DNA reads as follows: TGTGCCAGCTCACAATACCACGCTACCCAGGGGGAATCAGCTTTCTTT.